Here is one TCR beta chain with its context. The CDR3 is made up of 16 amino acids. The V gene's germline CDR1 is SGHTA and CDR2 FQGNSA. Germline trimming cut 1 base from V and 0 bases from J; bases unmatched to any gene: 5. Attachment of unique molecular identifiers was made to individual cDNA molecules. TCRdb passed the 5' RACE reads through MiXCR, listing each CDR3 protein once. Here the sample spans around 44,000 distinct CDR3 sequences, 7% to 9% being singletons. The data were taken from a study of early T cells in non-severe SARS-CoV-2 infection. Study in general: RNA in bulk from unsorted whole blood was sequenced, and chains were unpaired.

The chain has TRBV7-2 and TRBJ2-5; 7 nucleotides agree with TRBD2. Sequencing was done on a sample of whole blood. This receptor was taken from an adult who was a healthcare worker with PCR-confirmed SARS-CoV-2 infection or an uninfected control (not recorded which). CDR3 sequence (DNA): TGTGCCAGCAGCTTAGATAGCGGGCGGTACCAAGAGACCCAGTACTTC. Translating it yields CASSLDSGRYQETQYF.